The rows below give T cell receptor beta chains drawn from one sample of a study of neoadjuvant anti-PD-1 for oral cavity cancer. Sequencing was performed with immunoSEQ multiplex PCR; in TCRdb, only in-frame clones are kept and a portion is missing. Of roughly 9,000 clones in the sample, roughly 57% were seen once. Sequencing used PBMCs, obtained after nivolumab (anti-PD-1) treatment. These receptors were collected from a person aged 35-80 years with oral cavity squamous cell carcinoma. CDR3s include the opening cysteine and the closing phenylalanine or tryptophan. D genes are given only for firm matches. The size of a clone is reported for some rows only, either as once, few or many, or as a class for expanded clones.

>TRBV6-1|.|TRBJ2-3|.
TGTGCCAGCTCGAAAGAGGTCAGGGTAGATACGCAGTATTTT
CASSKEVRVDTQYF
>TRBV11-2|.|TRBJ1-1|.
TGTGCCAGCAGCTCGGTGACAGTCACTGAAGCTTTCTTT
CASSSVTVTEAFF
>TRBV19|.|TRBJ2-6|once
TGTGCCAGTAGTCTCCCTGGCAGATCTGGGGCCAACGTCCTGACTTTC
CASSLPGRSGANVLTF
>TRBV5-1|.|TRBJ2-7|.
TGCGCCAGCAGCTGGGATGGAGGGTACGAGCAGTACTTC
CASSWDGGYEQYF
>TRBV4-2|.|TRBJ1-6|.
TGTGCCAGCAGCCAAGATGGGGGCAGCCTCTATAATTCACCCCTCCACTTT
CASSQDGGSLYNSPLHF
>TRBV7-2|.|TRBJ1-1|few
TGTGCCAGCAGAGAGGGGTTGGTGAACACTGAAGCTTTCTTT
CASREGLVNTEAFF
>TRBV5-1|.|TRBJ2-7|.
TGCGCCAGCAGCTTGGGGGTATCCTCCTACGAGCAGTACTTC
CASSLGVSSYEQYF
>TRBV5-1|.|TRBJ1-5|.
TGCGCCAGCAGCGAGGGGACGGCCAATCAGCCCCAGCATTTT
CASSEGTANQPQHF
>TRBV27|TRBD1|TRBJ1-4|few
TGTGCCAGCGGGTCGGGGACAGGGATTAATGAAAAACTGTTTTTT
CASGSGTGINEKLFF
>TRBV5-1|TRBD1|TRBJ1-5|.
TGCGCCAGCAGCTACTCCGGGACAGACAATCAGCCCCAGCATTTT
CASSYSGTDNQPQHF
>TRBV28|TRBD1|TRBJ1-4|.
TGTGCCAGCAGTCTCGAACCGGGACAGGGGGTCGAAAAACTGTTTTTT
CASSLEPGQGVEKLFF
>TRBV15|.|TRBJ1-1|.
TGTGCCACCAGCAGACCCCGGATGATGAACACTGAAGCTTTCTTT
CATSRPRMMNTEAFF
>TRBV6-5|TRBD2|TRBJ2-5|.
TGTGCCAGCAGGGGAGCGGGGATACAAGAGACCCAGTACTTC
CASRGAGIQETQYF
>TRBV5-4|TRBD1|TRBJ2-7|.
TGTGCCAGCAGCTTGGGACAGGGCAACTACGAGCAGTACTTC
CASSLGQGNYEQYF
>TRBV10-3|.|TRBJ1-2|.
TGTGCCATCAGTGAGTCAAGTGGAGGGAACGGCTATGGCTACACCTTC
CAISESSGGNGYGYTF
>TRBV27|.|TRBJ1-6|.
TGTGCCAGCAGTTTATCGAGGGGTGGGGGTATTCATTCACCCCTCCACTTT
CASSLSRGGGIHSPLHF